This T cell receptor (beta chain) was identified during a study of T cell changes during pregnancy in multiple sclerosis (dated by TCRdb to between 2018 and 2021). Broadly, across the study: The study examined how the T cell repertoire changed over the course of pregnancy in women with multiple sclerosis.

As concerns this clone: The target of this receptor is not known. No base quality information exists; no much larger clone differs at one position.

Libraries were built with the immunoSEQ multiplex PCR assay. This immuneACCESS table, as held by TCRdb, lists in-frame sequences with V and J called but not all clones. Of the missing ones, under half trace to an unresolved V gene in checked studies; the others have no known cause. For this sample the table gives 90,000 to 100,000 clones, of which 92% were detected only once. The top ten constitute approximately 1.4% of the sample. CDR1 and CDR2 are read off the germline V gene as MGHRA and YSYEKL. CDR3 length: 17 amino acids, cysteine to phenylalanine. This entry keeps only the CDR3 DNA: 51 bases, framed from base 1. V trim: 4 bases; J trim: 4 bases; unmatched bases: 13.

The receptor chain draws on TRBV4-1 and TRBJ2-3; 8 bases in the middle match TRBD2. This specimen was peripheral blood, taken in the first trimester of pregnancy. The receptor was derived from a female donor with multiple sclerosis, enrolled in a pregnancy study. The CDR3 reads as follows: CASSPRAAGEGADTQYF. The DNA sequence is given as TGCGCCAGCAGCCCTCGCGCAGCGGGAGAAGGGGCAGATACGCAGTATTTT.